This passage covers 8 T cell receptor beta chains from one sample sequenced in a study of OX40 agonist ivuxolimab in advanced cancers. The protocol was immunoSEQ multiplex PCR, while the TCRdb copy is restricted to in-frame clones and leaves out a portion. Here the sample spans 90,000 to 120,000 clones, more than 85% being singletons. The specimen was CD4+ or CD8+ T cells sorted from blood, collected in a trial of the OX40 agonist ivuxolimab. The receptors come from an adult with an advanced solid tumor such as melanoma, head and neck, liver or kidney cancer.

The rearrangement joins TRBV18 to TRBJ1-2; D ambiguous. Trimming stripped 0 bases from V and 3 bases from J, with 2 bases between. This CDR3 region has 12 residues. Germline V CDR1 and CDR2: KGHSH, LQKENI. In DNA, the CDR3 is TGTGCCAGCTCACCACCGTACTATGGCTACACCTTC. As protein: CASSPPYYGYTF.

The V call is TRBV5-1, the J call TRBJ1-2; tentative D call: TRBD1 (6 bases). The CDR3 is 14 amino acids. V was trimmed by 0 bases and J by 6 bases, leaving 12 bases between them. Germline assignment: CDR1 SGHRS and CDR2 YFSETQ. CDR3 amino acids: CASSLDGGADGYTF. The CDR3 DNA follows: TGCGCCAGCAGCTTGGACGGGGGCGCCGATGGCTACACCTTC. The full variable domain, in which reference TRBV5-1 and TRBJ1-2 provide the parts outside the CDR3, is KAGVTQTPRYLIKTRGQQVTLSCSPISGHRSVSWYQQTPGQGLQFLFEYFSETQRNKGNFPGRFSGRQFSNSRSEMNVSTLELGDSALYLCASSLDGGADGYTFGSGTRLTVV.

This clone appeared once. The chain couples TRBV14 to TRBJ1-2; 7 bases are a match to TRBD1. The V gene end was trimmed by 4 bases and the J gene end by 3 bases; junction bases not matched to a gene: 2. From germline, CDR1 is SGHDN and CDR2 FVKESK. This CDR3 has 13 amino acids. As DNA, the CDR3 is TGTGCCAGCAGCCCGGGACAGCACTATGGCTACACCTTC. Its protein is CASSPGQHYGYTF.

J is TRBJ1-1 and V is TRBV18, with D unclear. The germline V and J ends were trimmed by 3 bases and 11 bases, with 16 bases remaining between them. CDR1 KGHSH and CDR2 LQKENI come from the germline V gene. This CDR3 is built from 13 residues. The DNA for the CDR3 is TGTGCCAGCTCACCGTTTCAGGTCGTCGAGGCTTTCTTT. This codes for CASSPFQVVEAFF. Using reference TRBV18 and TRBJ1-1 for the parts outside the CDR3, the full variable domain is NAGVMQNPRHLVRRRGQEARLRCSPMKGHSHVYWYRQLPEEGLKFMVYLQKENIIDESGMPKERFSAEFPKEGPSILRIQQVVRGDSAAYFCASSPFQVVEAFFGQGTRLTVV.

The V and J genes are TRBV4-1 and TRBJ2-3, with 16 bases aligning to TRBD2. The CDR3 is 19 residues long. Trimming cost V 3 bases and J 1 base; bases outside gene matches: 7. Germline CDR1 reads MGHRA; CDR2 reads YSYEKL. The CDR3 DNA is TGCGCCAGCAGCCAGACCGGGACTAGCGGGAGGGCCGGCACAGATACGCAGTATTTT. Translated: CASSQTGTSGRAGTDTQYF.

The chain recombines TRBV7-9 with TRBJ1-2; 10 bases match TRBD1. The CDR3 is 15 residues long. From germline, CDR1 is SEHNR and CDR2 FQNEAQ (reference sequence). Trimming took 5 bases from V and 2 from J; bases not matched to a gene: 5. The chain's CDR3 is CASSPWGQGNYGYTF. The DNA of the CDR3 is TGTGCCAGCAGCCCCTGGGGACAGGGGAACTATGGCTACACCTTC.

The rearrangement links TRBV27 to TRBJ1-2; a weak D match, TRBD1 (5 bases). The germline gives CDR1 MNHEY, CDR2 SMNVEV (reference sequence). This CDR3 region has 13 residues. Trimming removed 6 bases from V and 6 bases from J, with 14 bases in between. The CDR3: CASRPPGRNGYTF. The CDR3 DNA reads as TGTGCCAGCAGGCCCCCGGGACGAAATGGCTACACCTTC.

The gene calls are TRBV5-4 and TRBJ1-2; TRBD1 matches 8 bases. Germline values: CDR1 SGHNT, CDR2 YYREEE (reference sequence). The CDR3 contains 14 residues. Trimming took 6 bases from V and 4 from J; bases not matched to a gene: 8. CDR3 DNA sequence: TGTGCCAGCATACCTTCCGGGACAGGCTATGGCTACACCTTC. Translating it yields CASIPSGTGYGYTF. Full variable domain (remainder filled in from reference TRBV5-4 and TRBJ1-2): ETGVTQSPTHLIKTRGQQVTLRCSSQSGHNTVSWYQQALGQGPQFIFQYYREEENGRGNFPPRFSGLQFPNYSSELNVNALELDDSALYLCASIPSGTGYGYTFGSGTRLTVV.